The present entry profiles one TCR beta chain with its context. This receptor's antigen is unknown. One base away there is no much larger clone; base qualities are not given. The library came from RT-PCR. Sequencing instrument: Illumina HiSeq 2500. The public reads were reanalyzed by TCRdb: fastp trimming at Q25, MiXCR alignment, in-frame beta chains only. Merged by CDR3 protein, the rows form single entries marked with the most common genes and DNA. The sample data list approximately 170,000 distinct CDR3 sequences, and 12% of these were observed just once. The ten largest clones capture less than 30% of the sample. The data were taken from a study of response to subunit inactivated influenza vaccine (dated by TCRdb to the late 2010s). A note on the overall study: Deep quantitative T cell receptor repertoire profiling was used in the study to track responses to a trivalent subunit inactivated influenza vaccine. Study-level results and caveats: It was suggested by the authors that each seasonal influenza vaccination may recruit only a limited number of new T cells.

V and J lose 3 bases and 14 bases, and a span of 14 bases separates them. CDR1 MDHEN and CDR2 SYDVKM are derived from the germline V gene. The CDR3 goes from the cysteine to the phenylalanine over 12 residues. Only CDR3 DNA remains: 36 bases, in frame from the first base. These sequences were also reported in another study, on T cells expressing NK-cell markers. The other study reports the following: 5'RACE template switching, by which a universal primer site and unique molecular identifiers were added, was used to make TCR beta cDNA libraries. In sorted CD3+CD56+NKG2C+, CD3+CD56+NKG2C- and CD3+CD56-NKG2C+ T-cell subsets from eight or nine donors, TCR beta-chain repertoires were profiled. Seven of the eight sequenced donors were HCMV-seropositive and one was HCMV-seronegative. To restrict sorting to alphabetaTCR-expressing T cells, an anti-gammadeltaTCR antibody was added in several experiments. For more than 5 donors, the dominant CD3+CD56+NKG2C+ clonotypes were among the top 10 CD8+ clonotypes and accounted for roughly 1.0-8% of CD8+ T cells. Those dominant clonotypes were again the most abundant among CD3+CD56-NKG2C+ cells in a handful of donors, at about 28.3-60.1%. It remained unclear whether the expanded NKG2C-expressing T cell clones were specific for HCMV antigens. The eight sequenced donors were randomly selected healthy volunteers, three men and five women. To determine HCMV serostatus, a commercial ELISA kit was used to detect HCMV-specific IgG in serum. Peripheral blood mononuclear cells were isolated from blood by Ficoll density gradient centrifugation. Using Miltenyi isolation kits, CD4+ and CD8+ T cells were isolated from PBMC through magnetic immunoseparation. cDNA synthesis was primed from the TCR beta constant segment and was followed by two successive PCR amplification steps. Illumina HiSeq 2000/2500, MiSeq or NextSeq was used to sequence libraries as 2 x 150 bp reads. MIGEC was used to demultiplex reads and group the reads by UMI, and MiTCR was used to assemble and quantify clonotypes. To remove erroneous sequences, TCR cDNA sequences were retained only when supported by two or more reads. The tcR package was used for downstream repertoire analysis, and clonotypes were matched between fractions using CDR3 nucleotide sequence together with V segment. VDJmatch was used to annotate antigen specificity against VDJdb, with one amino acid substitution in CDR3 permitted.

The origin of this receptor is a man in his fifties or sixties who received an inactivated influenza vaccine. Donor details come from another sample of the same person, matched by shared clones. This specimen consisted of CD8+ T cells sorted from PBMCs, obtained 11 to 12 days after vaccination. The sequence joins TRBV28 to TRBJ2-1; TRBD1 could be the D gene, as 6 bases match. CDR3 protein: CASSFPGHAEFF. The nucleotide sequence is TGTGCCAGCAGTTTCCCGGGACACGCGGAGTTCTTC.